The clone carrying this TCR beta chain was detected once. CDR1 and CDR2 from the germline V gene are SGHTA and FQGTGA. V gave up 4 bases and J gave up 0 bases, with 12 bases separating them. The CDR3 runs 15 residues. Individuals aged roughly 18 to 95 years were recruited from approximately 24 US areas. Cohorts were determined from participant-reported clinical history. The data were obtained in a study of blood T cell repertoires in COVID-19. Overall study context: Sources were T cells, B-cell-depleted T cells, or PBMCs; the material itself was cDNA or gDNA.

In the authors' workflow: Amplification of reference gene primers provided the estimated nucleated cell counts. TCRdb's table, derived via immunoSEQ multiplex PCR, lists solely in-frame clones and lacks some. The V and J calls and the clone size are those of that table, but D and trimming were determined from the DNA. This table has a few hundred thousand clones, about 87% appearing once. The rearrangement joins TRBV7-3 to TRBJ1-2, with unresolved D. The receptor was derived from a man younger than 30 with acute COVID-19. Sequencing was performed on PBMCs or T cells enriched from blood (not recorded which). The CDR3 here is CASSSFGGANYGYTF. In DNA, the CDR3 is TGTGCCAGCAGCTCCTTCGGCGGGGCTAACTATGGCTACACCTTC.